The sequence of this TCR beta chain was determined in a study of T cell clonality in common variable immunodeficiency. Deletions cut 4 bases from V and 0 bases from J, with 10 bases between. The CDR3 length is 15 residues. CDR1 and CDR2 (germline): SEHNR, FQNEAQ (reference sequence). As to this clone: The CDR3 end falls 3 residues outside the read, so it is completed with the germline J gene.

Profiled with immunoSEQ multiplex PCR; TCRdb holds only in-frame clones, not every one. This repertoire holds about 64,000 clones, and none appear only once. This rearrangement joins TRBV7-9 to TRBJ1-3; D is ambiguous. The TCR sequence derives from a person between 18 and 70 years old in good health. Sequenced input: peripheral blood mononuclear cells. Partial CDR3 DNA: TGTGCCAGCAGCTCGTCCCGTGTCTCTGGAAACACC. This codes for CASSSSRVSGNT. The complete CDR3 reads CASSSSRVSGNTIYF.